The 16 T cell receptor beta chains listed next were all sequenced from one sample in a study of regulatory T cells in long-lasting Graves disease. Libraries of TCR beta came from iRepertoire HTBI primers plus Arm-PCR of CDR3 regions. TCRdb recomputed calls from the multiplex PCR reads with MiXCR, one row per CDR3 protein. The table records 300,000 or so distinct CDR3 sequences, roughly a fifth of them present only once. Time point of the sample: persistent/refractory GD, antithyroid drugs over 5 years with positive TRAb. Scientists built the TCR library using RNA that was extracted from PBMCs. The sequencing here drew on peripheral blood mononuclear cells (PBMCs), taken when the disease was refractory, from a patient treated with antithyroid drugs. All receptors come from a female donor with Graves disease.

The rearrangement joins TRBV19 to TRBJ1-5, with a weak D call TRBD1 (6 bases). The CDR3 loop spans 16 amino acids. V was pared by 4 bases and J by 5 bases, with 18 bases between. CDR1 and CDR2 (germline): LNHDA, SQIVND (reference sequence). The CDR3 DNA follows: TGTGCCAGTAGTACCCCCTGGGGGGCAGCTCATCAGCCCCAGCATTTT. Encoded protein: CASSTPWGAAHQPQHF.

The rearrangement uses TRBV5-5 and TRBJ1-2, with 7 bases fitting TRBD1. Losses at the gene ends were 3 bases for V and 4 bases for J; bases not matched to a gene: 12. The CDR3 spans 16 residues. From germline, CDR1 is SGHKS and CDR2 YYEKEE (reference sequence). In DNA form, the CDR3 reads TGTGCCAGCAGCTCCGACAGGGCGCCATTTAGCTATGGCTACACCTTC. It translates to CASSSDRAPFSYGYTF.

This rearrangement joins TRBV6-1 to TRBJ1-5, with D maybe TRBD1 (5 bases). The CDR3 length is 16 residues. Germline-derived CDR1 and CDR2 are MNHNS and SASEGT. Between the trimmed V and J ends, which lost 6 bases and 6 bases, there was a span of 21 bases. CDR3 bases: TGTGCCAGCAGCCAAGAACAGGACCCGAAGGGTCAGCCCCAGCATTTT. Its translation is CASSQEQDPKGQPQHF.

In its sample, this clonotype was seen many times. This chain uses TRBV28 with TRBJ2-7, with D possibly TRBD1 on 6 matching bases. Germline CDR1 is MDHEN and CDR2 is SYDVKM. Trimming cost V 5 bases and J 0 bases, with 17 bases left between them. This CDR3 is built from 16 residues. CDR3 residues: CASSIAGTSLSYEQYF. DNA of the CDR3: TGTGCCAGCAGTATTGCCGGGACAAGCCTCTCCTACGAGCAGTACTTC.

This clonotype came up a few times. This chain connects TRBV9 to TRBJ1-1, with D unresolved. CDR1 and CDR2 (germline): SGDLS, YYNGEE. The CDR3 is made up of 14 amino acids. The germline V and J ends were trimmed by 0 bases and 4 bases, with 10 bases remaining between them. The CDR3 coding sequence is TGTGCCAGCAGCGTAGGATCGGGTCTCACTGAAGCTTTCTTT. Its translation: CASSVGSGLTEAFF. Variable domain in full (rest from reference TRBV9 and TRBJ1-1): DSGVTQTPKHLITATGQRVTLRCSPRSGDLSVYWYQQSLDQGLQFLIQYYNGEERAKGNILERFSAQQFPDLHSELNLSSLELGDSALYFCASSVGSGLTEAFFGQGTRLTVV.

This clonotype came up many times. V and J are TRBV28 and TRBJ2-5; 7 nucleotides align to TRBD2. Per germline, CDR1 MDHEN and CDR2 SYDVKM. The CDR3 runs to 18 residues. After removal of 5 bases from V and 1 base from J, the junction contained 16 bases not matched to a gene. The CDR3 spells CASSLTNGRAGSQETQYF. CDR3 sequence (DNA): TGTGCCAGCAGTCTGACGAATGGGAGGGCAGGAAGCCAAGAGACCCAGTACTTC.

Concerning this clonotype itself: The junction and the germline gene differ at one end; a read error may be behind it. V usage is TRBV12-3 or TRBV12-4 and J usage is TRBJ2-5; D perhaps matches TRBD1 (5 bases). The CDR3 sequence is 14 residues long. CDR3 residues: CASSSTRGRKTQYF. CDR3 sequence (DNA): TGTGCCAGCAGCTCGACAAGGGGCCGGAAGACTCAGTACTTC.

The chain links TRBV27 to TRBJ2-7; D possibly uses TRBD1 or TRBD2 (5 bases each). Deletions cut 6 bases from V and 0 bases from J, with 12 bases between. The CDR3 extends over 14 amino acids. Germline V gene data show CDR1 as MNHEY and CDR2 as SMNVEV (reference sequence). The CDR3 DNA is TGTGCCAGCAGACGGGACGGCGCCTCCTACGAGCAGTACTTC. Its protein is CASRRDGASYEQYF.

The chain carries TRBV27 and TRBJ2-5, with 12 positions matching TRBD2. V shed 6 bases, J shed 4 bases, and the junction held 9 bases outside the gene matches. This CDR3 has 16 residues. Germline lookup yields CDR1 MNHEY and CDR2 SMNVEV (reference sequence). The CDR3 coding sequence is TGTGCCAGCAGACCAACTAGCGGGGGGATTGGAGAGACCCAGTACTTC. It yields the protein CASRPTSGGIGETQYF.

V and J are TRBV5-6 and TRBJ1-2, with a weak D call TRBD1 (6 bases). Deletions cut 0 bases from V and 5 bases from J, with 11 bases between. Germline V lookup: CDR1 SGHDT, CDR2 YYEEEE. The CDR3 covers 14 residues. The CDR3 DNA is TGTGCCAGCAGCTTGGCCGACAGGAGATATGGCTACACCTTC. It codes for CASSLADRRYGYTF.

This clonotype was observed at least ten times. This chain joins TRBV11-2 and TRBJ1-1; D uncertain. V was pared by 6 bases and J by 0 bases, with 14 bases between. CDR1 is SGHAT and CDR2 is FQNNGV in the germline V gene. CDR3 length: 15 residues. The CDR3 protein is CASSSTILMNTEAFF. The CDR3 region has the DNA TGTGCCAGCAGTTCTACGATCCTCATGAACACTGAAGCTTTCTTT.

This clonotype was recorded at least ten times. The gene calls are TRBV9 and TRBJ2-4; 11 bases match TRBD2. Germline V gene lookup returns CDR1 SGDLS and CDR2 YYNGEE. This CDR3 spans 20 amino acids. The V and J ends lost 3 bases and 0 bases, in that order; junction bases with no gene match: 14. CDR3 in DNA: TGTGCCAGCAGCGCGCGGGCAAACACCGGGACTAGCGGAGCCAAAAACATTCAGTACTTC. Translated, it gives CASSARANTGTSGAKNIQYF.

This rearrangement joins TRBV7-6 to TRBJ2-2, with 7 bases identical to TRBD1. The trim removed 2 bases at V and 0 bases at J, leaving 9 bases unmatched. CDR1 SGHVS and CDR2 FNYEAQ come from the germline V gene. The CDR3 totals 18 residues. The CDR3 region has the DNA TGTGCCAGCAGCTTAAAGCGGCAGGGGGACGCGAACACCGGGGAGCTGTTTTTT. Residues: CASSLKRQGDANTGELFF.

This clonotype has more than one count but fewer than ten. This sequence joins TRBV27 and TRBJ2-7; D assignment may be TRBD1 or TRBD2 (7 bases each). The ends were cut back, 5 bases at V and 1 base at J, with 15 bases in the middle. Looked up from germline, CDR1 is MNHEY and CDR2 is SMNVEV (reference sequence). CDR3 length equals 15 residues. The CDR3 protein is CASSGSGTASYEQYF. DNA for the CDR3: TGTGCCAGCAGTGGCAGCGGGACAGCGTCCTACGAGCAGTACTTC.

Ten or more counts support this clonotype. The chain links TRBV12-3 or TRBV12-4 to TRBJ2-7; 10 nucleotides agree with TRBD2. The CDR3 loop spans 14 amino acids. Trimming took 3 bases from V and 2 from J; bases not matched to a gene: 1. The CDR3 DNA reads TGTGCCAGCAGTTTTCTAGCGGGAGCCTACGAGCAGTACTTC. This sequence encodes CASSFLAGAYEQYF.

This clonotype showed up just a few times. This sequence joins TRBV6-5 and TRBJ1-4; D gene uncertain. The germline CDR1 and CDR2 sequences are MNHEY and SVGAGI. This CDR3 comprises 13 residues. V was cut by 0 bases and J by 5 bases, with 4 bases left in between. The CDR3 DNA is TGTGCCAGCAGTTACTCAGGGAATGAAAAACTGTTTTTT. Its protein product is CASSYSGNEKLFF.